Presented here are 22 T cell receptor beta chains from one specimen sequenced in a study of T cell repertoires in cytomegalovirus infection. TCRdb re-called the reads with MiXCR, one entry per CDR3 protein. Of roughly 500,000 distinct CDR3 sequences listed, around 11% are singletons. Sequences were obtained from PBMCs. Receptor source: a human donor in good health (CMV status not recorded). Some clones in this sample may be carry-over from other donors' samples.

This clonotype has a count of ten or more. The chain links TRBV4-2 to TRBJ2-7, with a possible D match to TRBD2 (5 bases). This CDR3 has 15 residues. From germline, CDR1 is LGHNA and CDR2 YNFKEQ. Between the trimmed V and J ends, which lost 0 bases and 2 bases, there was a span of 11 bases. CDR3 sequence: CASSQEGGVAYEQYF. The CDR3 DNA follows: TGTGCCAGCAGCCAAGAAGGAGGAGTTGCCTACGAGCAGTACTTC.

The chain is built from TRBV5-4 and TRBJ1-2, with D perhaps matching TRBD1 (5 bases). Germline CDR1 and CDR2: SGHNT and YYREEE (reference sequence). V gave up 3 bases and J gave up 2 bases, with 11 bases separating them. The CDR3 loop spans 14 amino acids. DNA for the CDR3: TGTGCCAGCAGCTCTTGGGACCGAAACTATGGCTACACCTTC. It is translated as CASSSWDRNYGYTF.

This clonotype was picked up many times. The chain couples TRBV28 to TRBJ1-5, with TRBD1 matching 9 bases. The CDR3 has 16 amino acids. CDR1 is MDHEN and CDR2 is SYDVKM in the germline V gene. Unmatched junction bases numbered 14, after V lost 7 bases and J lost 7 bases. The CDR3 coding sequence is TGTGCCAGCATACGGGGGGGACAGGGCGGACGACAGCCCCAGCATTTT. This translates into CASIRGGQGGRQPQHF.

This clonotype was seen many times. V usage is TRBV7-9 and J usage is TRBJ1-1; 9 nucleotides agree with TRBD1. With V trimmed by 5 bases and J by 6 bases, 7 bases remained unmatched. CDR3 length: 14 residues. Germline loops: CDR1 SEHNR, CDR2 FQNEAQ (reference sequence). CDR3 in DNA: TGTGCCAGCAGCCCGGGACAGGGACGTCCTGAAGCTTTCTTT. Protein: CASSPGQGRPEAFF.

This chain's CDR3 is CASSSGSFDYGYTF. CDR3 nucleotides: TGTGCCAGCAGTTCGGGCAGCTTTGACTATGGCTACACCTTC. The chain has TRBV28 and TRBJ1-2; unclear D gene. Germline values: CDR1 MDHEN, CDR2 SYDVKM. The CDR3 loop spans 14 amino acids. Trimming left V 4 bases short and J 3 bases short, with 12 bases between.

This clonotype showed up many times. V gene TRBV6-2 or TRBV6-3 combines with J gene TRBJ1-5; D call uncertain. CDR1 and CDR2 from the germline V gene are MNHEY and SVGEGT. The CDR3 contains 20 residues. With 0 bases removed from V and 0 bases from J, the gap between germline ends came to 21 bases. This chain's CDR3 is CASSYSGGPKGWYSNQPQHF. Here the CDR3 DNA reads TGTGCCAGCAGTTACTCAGGTGGACCTAAGGGTTGGTATAGCAATCAGCCCCAGCATTTT.

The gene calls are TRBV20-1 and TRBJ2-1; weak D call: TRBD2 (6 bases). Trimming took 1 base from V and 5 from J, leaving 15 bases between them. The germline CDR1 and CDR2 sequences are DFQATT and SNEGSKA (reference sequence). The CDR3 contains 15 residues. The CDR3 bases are TGCAGTGCTAGAGTAGCCGGGAGAGGTGACAATGAGCAGTTCTTC. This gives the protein CSARVAGRGDNEQFF.

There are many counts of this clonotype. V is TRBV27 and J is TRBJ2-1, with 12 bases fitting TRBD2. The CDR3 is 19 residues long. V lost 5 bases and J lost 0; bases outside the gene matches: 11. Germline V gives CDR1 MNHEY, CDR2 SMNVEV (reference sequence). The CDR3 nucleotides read TGTGCCAGCAGTCGGCCTAGCGGGAGGGCATCGAGCTCCTACAATGAGCAGTTCTTC. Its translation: CASSRPSGRASSSYNEQFF.

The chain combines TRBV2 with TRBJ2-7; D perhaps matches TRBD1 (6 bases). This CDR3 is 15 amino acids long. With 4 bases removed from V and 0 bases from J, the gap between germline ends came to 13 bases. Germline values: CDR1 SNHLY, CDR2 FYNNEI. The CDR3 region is CASSGETGSSYEQYF. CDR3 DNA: TGTGCCAGCAGTGGGGAGACAGGCAGCTCCTACGAGCAGTACTTC. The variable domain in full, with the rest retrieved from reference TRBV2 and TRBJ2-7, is EPEVTQTPSHQVTQMGQEVILRCVPISNHLYFYWYRQILGQKVEFLVSFYNNEISEKSEIFDDQFSVERPDGSNFTLKIRSTKLEDSAMYFCASSGETGSSYEQYFGPGTRLTVT.

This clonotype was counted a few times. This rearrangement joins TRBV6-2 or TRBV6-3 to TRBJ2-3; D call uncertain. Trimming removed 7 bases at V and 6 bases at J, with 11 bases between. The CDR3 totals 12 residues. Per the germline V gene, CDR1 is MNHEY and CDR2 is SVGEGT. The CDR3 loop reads CASTRGSDTQYF. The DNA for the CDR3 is TGTGCCAGCACCCGTGGATCCGATACGCAGTATTTT.

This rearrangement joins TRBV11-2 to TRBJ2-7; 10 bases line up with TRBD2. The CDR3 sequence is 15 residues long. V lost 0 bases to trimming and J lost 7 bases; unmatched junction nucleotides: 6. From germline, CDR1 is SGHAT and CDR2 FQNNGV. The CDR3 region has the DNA TGTGCCAGCAGCTTAGAAAGCGGGAGGGCCGCTGAGCAGTACTTC. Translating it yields CASSLESGRAAEQYF.

CDR3 in amino acids: CASSLVTGPGSPLHF. CDR3 in DNA: TGTGCCAGCAGCTTAGTTACAGGCCCGGGTTCACCCCTCCACTTT. The chain couples TRBV7-9 to TRBJ1-6, with D possibly matching TRBD1 (5 bases). Trimming left V 1 base short and J 9 bases short, with 13 bases between. Germline-derived CDR1 and CDR2 are SEHNR and FQNEAQ (reference sequence). The CDR3 covers 15 residues.

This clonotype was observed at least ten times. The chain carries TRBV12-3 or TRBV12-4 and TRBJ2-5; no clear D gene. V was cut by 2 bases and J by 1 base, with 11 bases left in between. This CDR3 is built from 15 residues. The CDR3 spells CASSLSPSPQETQYF. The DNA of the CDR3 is TGTGCCAGCAGTTTAAGTCCCAGTCCCCAAGAGACCCAGTACTTC.

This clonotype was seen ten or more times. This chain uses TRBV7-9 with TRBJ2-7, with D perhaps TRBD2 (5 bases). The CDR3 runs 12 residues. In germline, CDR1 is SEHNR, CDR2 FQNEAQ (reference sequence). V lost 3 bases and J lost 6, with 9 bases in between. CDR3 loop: CASSLDFFEQYF. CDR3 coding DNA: TGTGCCAGCAGCTTGGACTTTTTCGAGCAGTACTTC.

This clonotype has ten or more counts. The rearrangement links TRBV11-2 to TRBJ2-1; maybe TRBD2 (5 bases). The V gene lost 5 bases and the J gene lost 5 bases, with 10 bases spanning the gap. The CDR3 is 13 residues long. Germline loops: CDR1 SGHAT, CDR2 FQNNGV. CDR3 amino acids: CASSGRGNNEQFF. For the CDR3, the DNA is TGTGCCAGCAGCGGGAGAGGTAACAATGAGCAGTTCTTC.

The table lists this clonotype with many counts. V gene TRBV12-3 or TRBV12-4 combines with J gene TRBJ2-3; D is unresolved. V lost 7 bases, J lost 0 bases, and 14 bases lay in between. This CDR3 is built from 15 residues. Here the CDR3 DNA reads TGTGCCAGCATTCTAGGCGTCTCTAGCACAGATACGCAGTATTTT. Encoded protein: CASILGVSSTDTQYF.

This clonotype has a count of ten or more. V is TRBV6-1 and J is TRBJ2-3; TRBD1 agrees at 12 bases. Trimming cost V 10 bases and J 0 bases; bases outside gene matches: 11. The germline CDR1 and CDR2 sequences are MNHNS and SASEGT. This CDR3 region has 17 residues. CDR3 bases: TGTGCCATACTACCGGGACAGGGGGCGATAAGCACAGATACGCAGTATTTT. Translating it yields CAILPGQGAISTDTQYF.

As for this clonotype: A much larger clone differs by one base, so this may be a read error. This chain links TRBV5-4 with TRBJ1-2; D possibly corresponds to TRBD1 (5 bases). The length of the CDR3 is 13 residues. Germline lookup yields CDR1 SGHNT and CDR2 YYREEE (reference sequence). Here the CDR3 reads CVSSSGGSLSYTF. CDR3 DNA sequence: TGTGTCAGCAGCTCCGGGGGGAGTCTGAGCTACACCTTC.

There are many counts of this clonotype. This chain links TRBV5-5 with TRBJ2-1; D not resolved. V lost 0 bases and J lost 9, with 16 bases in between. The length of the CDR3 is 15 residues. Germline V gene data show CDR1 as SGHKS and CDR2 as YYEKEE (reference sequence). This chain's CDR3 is CASSLVSPSRSEQFF. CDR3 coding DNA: TGTGCCAGCAGCTTGGTGTCACCTTCTAGGAGTGAGCAGTTCTTC.

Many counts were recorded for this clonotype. The CDR3 here is CASNSGTGAREQYF. The CDR3 DNA reads TGTGCCAGCAACTCCGGGACAGGGGCGCGCGAGCAGTACTTC. This chain links TRBV6-1 with TRBJ2-7, with TRBD1 identical over 10 bases. From germline, CDR1 is MNHNS and CDR2 SASEGT. This CDR3 comprises 14 residues. J lost 6 bases, V lost 7 bases, and 9 bases had no gene match.

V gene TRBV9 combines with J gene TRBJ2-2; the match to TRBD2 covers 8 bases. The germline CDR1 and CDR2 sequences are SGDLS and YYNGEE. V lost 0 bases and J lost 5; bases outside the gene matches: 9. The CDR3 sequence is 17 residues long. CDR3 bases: TGTGCCAGCAGCGTAGGTGGCGGGGGGCCTAGGACCGGGGAGCTGTTTTTT. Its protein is CASSVGGGGPRTGELFF. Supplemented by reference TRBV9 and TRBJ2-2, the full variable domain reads DSGVTQTPKHLITATGQRVTLRCSPRSGDLSVYWYQQSLDQGLQFLIQYYNGEERAKGNILERFSAQQFPDLHSELNLSSLELGDSALYFCASSVGGGGPRTGELFFGEGSRLTVL.

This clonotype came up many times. Written as DNA, the CDR3 is TGTGCCTGGAGTCCGCAGGATGAGCAGTTCTTC. Its protein product is CAWSPQDEQFF. This chain connects TRBV30 to TRBJ2-1; the D is unclear. The germline V gene encodes CDR1 GTSNPN and CDR2 SVGIG (reference sequence). This CDR3 spans 11 amino acids. V was pared by 2 bases and J by 8 bases, with 7 bases between.